This T cell receptor (beta chain) was sequenced during a study of T cell repertoires in cytomegalovirus infection (dated by TCRdb to between 2018 and 2020). About the investigation overall: The HLA type of each donor mattered for the analysis, because public TCR beta signatures pointed to carriage of CMV infection along with the matching HLA type. Study-wide findings and limitations: Cumulative frequency of public TCR beta family members discriminated carriers of CMV infection plus the relevant HLA type in this cohort and an independent approximately 350-donor cohort. The ex vivo response was dominated by HLA-C-restricted CMV-specific TCR beta clonotypes, which also provided the single most frequent clonotype in two of eight donors.

The CDR3 has 13 amino acids, counting the end cysteine and phenylalanine. Just the 39-base CDR3 DNA is kept, in frame starting at base 1. Trimming costs V 5 bases and J 6 bases, and their ends lie 13 bases apart. CDR1 and CDR2 are drawn from the germline V gene: SGHTA, FQGNSA. Sequencing relied on an Illumina HiSeq 1500. In TCRdb, the public reads were trimmed at Q25 with fastp and aligned with MiXCR, with productive beta chains retained. Each CDR3 protein gets just one entry, which takes the most common genes and DNA from the rows behind it. Present in this sample are about 310,000 distinct CDR3 sequences, about 17% of which were seen just once. The top ten constitute around 11% of the sample. This clonotype has a count of ten or more. No cognate antigen has been identified for it. Base qualities are not provided; no much larger clone lies one nucleotide away.

The chain was built from TRBV7-2 and TRBJ1-2; the D gene remains uncertain. Sequenced input: PBMCs. The source of this sequence is a human donor in good health (CMV status not recorded). Some clones in this sample may be carry-over from other donors' samples. Here the CDR3 is given as CASSPGDGHGYTF. Read as DNA, the sequence is TGTGCCAGCAGCCCGGGTGACGGCCATGGCTACACCTTC.